What follows are 30 T cell receptor beta chains derived from one specimen sequenced in a study of blood T cell repertoires in COVID-19. Assay used: immunoSEQ multiplex PCR; TCRdb lists only in-frame clones, some missing. The table shows about 380,000 clones, with 85% occurring only once. Sequenced material: peripheral blood. The receptors come from a young woman with acute or convalescent COVID-19.

The chain carries TRBV6-5 and TRBJ1-3; D not resolved. Per germline, CDR1 MNHEY and CDR2 SVGAGI. This CDR3 is 15 amino acids long. The V end was cut by 0 bases, the J end by 3 bases, with 9 bases between. The CDR3 nucleotides read TGTGCCAGCAGTTACTCGAAACCGAGTGGAAACACCATATATTTT. Its protein product is CASSYSKPSGNTIYF.

J is TRBJ1-1 and V is TRBV28; D perhaps matches TRBD1 (5 bases). Germline V CDR1 and CDR2: MDHEN, SYDVKM. This CDR3 is 14 amino acids long. V shed 1 base and J shed 1 base, with 7 bases lying between them. The CDR3 loop is CASSLSQGNTEAFF. As DNA, the CDR3 is TGTGCCAGCAGTTTATCTCAGGGGAACACTGAAGCTTTCTTT. The entire variable domain, with the rest obtained from reference TRBV28 and TRBJ1-1, is as follows: DVKVTQSSRYLVKRTGEKVFLECVQDMDHENMFWYRQDPGLGLRLIYFSYDVKMKEKGDIPEGYSVSREKKERFSLILESASTNQTSMYLCASSLSQGNTEAFFGQGTRLTVV.

The chain links TRBV4-1 to TRBJ2-7, with TRBD2 identical over 8 bases. The CDR3 length is 16 residues. Germline lookup yields CDR1 MGHRA and CDR2 YSYEKL. Trimming took 1 base from V and 6 from J; bases not matched to a gene: 11. The CDR3 nucleotides read TGCGCCAGCAGCCAAGGAGGGCAGCGGGAGATCGTCGAGCAGTACTTC. Residues: CASSQGGQREIVEQYF.

The chain employs TRBV7-3 and TRBJ1-1; D gene ambiguous. V was cut by 2 bases and J by 1 base, with 8 bases left in between. CDR1 and CDR2 from the germline V gene are SGHTA and FQGTGA. The CDR3 spans 14 residues. In nucleotides, the CDR3 is TGTGCCAGCAGCTTATACGGGGAGAACACTGAAGCTTTCTTT. It codes for CASSLYGENTEAFF. The entire variable domain, with the rest obtained from reference TRBV7-3 and TRBJ1-1, is as follows: GAGVSQTPSNKVTEKGKYVELRCDPISGHTALYWYRQSLGQGPEFLIYFQGTGAADDSGLPNDRFFAVRPEGSVSTLKIQRTERGDSAVYLCASSLYGENTEAFFGQGTRLTVV.

This clone was observed once. This chain uses TRBV12-5 with TRBJ1-2; a weak D match, TRBD1 (6 bases). CDR1 LGHNT and CDR2 FRNRAP come from the germline V gene. CDR3 length: 15 amino acids. V gave up 8 bases and J gave up 1 base, with 17 bases separating them. The CDR3 DNA reads as TGTGCTAGTTCAAATCGGACAGCGCTTAACTATGGCTACACCTTC. It translates to CASSNRTALNYGYTF.

The chain carries TRBV25-1 and TRBJ1-1; D is unclear. Germline V lookup: CDR1 MGHDK, CDR2 SYGVNS. This CDR3 is 15 amino acids long. Trimming removed 2 bases from V and 1 base from J, with 11 bases in between. The CDR3 protein is CASSEGPGTNTEAFF. In DNA, the CDR3 is TGTGCCAGCAGTGAAGGGCCAGGAACGAACACTGAAGCTTTCTTT.

The V and J genes are TRBV19 and TRBJ2-7; 11 bases align to TRBD1. Losses at the gene ends were 5 bases for V and 3 bases for J; bases not matched to a gene: 6. This CDR3 comprises 15 residues. From germline, CDR1 is LNHDA and CDR2 SQIVND (reference sequence). The CDR3 protein is CASSGGQGAFYEQYF. The DNA for the CDR3 is TGTGCCAGTAGTGGAGGACAGGGGGCGTTCTACGAGCAGTACTTC.

This sequence joins TRBV4-2 and TRBJ2-3, with D possibly TRBD1 on 5 matching bases. V gave up 1 base and J gave up 1 base, with 9 bases separating them. CDR1 LGHNA and CDR2 YNFKEQ come from the germline V gene. The CDR3 covers 15 residues. CDR3 DNA sequence: TGTGCCAGCAGCCAAGTAGGGGTGGGCACAGATACGCAGTATTTT. It codes for CASSQVGVGTDTQYF.

CDR3 in amino acids: CAISESRVGRGTDTQYF. CDR3 nucleotide sequence: TGTGCCATCAGTGAGTCGAGAGTCGGGAGGGGTACAGATACGCAGTATTTT. The J gene is TRBJ2-3, the V gene TRBV10-3; 8 bases line up with TRBD2. This CDR3 region has 17 residues. The germline CDR1 and CDR2 sequences are ENHRY and SYGVKD. V dropped 0 bases and J dropped 3; count of bases not matched to a gene: 8.

The count of this clone is one. V and J are TRBV15 and TRBJ1-4; 10 bases line up with TRBD1. Germline V gene sequence: CDR1 LNHNV, CDR2 YYDKDF (reference sequence). The CDR3 is made up of 15 amino acids. V dropped 0 bases and J dropped 6; count of bases not matched to a gene: 1. CDR3 loop: CATSREGTGDEKLFF. CDR3 sequence (DNA): TGTGCCACCAGCAGAGAAGGGACAGGGGATGAAAAACTGTTTTTT. Together with reference TRBV15 and TRBJ1-4, the CDR3 gives the full variable domain: DAMVIQNPRYQVTQFGKPVTLSCSQTLNHNVMYWYQQKSSQAPKLLFHYYDKDFNNEADTPDNFQSRRPNTSFCFLDIRSPGLGDTAMYLCATSREGTGDEKLFFGSGTQLSVL.

Worth noting for this clone: Other DNA sequences in this specimen translate into the identical CDR3. V usage is TRBV30 and J usage is TRBJ1-1; the D gene is possibly TRBD1 (5 bases). CDR3 length: 12 residues. Germline CDR1 and CDR2: GTSNPN and SVGIG (reference sequence). The V and J ends lost 2 bases and 4 bases respectively, with 8 bases between them. CDR3 sequence (DNA): TGTGCCTGGAGTCCGGGGGGCACTGAAGCTTTCTTT. It codes for CAWSPGGTEAFF.

The chain combines TRBV4-1 with TRBJ2-2, with D possibly TRBD2 on 7 matching bases. The V end lost 4 bases, the J end lost 4 bases, and 13 bases lay between the germline ends. CDR1 is MGHRA and CDR2 is YSYEKL in the germline V gene. This CDR3 comprises 15 residues. The CDR3 is CASSLMGGATGELFF. The CDR3, as DNA: TGCGCCAGCAGCCTTATGGGGGGGGCCACCGGGGAGCTGTTTTTT.

This clone was seen a few times. The chain links TRBV10-3 to TRBJ1-1, with unresolved D. In germline, CDR1 is ENHRY, CDR2 SYGVKD. V was shortened by 2 bases and J by 5 bases, with 9 bases between the two germline ends. CDR3 length: 13 residues. CDR3 region: CAISEGPATEAFF. The CDR3 DNA sequence: TGTGCCATCAGTGAGGGCCCAGCGACTGAAGCTTTCTTT.

This clone was seen just once. The chain couples TRBV7-9 to TRBJ1-2, with D hard to call. The CDR3 length is 14 residues. The V and J ends lost 1 base and 8 bases respectively, with 14 bases between them. CDR1 is SEHNR, CDR2 FQNEAQ, per germline (reference sequence). For the CDR3, the DNA is TGTGCCAGCAGCTTAGGGCTCCCGCCGCAGGGCTACACCTTC. Residues: CASSLGLPPQGYTF.

This CDR3 reads CASSPDRGAPLHF. The CDR3 region has the DNA TGTGCCAGCAGCCCCGACAGGGGTGCACCCCTCCACTTT. V usage is TRBV7-3 and J usage is TRBJ1-6, with 8 nucleotides matching TRBD1. Trimming at V came to 5 bases and at J to 11 bases, leaving 5 bases not matched to a gene. The V gene's germline CDR1 is SGHTA and CDR2 FQGTGA. The CDR3 runs 13 residues.

V is TRBV24-1 and J is TRBJ1-1; D is undetermined. This CDR3 spans 13 amino acids. V was trimmed by 4 bases and J by 1 base, leaving 6 bases between them. Germline CDR1 KGHDR, CDR2 SFDVKD. The DNA for the CDR3 is TGTGCCACCAGTGAGAGACAGAACACTGAAGCTTTCTTT. This translates into CATSERQNTEAFF.

The V and J genes are TRBV6-2 or TRBV6-3 and TRBJ2-3; D uncertain. V dropped 3 bases and J dropped 5 bases, with 3 bases sitting between them. This CDR3 is 11 amino acids long. CDR1 is MNHEY and CDR2 is SVGEGT in the germline V gene. DNA of the CDR3: TGTGCCAGCAGTTATAAAGATACGCAGTATTTT. It codes for CASSYKDTQYF.

This clone was seen more than once but under ten times. Other nucleotide sequences from this sample produce the same CDR3. The chain carries TRBV9 and TRBJ1-5, with D tentatively TRBD1 (5 bases). This CDR3 spans 13 amino acids. Trimming stripped 0 bases from V and 7 bases from J, with 8 bases between. Germline CDR1 reads SGDLS; CDR2 reads YYNGEE. The DNA for the CDR3 is TGTGCCAGCAGCGTAGGGGAGGGGCAGCCCCAGCATTTT. This encodes CASSVGEGQPQHF.

The CDR3 sequence: CASSQETGGGYTF. The CDR3 region has the DNA TGCGCCAGCAGCCAGGAGACAGGGGGTGGCTACACCTTC. The chain uses TRBV4-1 and TRBJ1-2, with 9 bases identical to TRBD1. The CDR3 has 13 amino acids. CDR1 MGHRA and CDR2 YSYEKL come from the germline V gene. After removal of 3 bases from V and 7 bases from J, the junction contained 3 bases not matched to a gene.

This clone was seen only once. The CDR3 DNA reads TGTGCCAGTAGTATACAGGGGCAAGAGACCCAGTACTTC. It is translated as CASSIQGQETQYF. V is TRBV19 and J is TRBJ2-5, with a possible D match to TRBD1 (6 bases). This CDR3 contains 13 residues. Trimming took off 2 bases at V and 2 bases at J, with 6 bases between the two ends. Germline V gene data show CDR1 as LNHDA and CDR2 as SQIVND (reference sequence). The whole variable domain, filled in from reference TRBV19 and TRBJ2-5, reads DGGITQSPKYLFRKEGQNVTLSCEQNLNHDAMYWYRQDPGQGLRLIYYSQIVNDFQKGDIAEGYSVSREKKESFPLTVTSAQKNPTAFYLCASSIQGQETQYFGPGTRLLVL.

This rearrangement joins TRBV29-1 to TRBJ2-7, with D perhaps TRBD1 (6 bases). The CDR3 is made up of 12 amino acids. Trimming cost V 4 bases and J 4 bases, with 11 bases left between them. Germline V gene lookup returns CDR1 SQVTM and CDR2 ANQGSEA. Here the CDR3 DNA reads TGCAGCGTTGCTCCCGGACAGTACGAGCAGTACTTC. Protein sequence: CSVAPGQYEQYF.

The V call is TRBV5-4, the J call TRBJ1-2; a possible D gene is TRBD1 (6 bases). The CDR3 spans 15 residues. Germline assignment: CDR1 SGHNT and CDR2 YYREEE (reference sequence). With 2 bases removed from V and 0 bases from J, the gap between germline ends came to 11 bases. This CDR3 is CASSLGRTANYGYTF. CDR3 coding DNA: TGTGCCAGCAGCTTAGGACGGACAGCTAACTATGGCTACACCTTC. The variable domain in full, completed from reference TRBV5-4 and TRBJ1-2, reads ETGVTQSPTHLIKTRGQQVTLRCSSQSGHNTVSWYQQALGQGPQFIFQYYREEENGRGNFPPRFSGLQFPNYSSELNVNALELDDSALYLCASSLGRTANYGYTFGSGTRLTVV.

This CDR3 reads CASSLRASTDTQYF. The DNA of the CDR3 is TGTGCCAGCAGTCTACGCGCTAGCACAGATACGCAGTATTTT. The chain is built from TRBV27 and TRBJ2-3, with D uncertain. Trimming stripped 5 bases from V and 0 bases from J, with 9 bases between. The CDR3 loop spans 14 amino acids. Per germline, CDR1 MNHEY and CDR2 SMNVEV (reference sequence).

This chain joins TRBV10-3 and TRBJ1-5; 8 positions match TRBD1. V lost 10 bases and J lost 1; bases outside the gene matches: 12. Germline V gives CDR1 ENHRY, CDR2 SYGVKD. The CDR3 totals 16 residues. CDR3 sequence reads: CATRGQGEGSNQPQHF. CDR3 in DNA: TGTGCCACTCGAGGACAGGGAGAGGGGAGCAATCAGCCCCAGCATTTT.

The genes are TRBV4-2 and TRBJ1-1, with D possibly being TRBD1 (6 bases). The CDR3 has 14 amino acids. V was cut by 4 bases and J by 4 bases, with 13 bases left in between. In germline, CDR1 is LGHNA, CDR2 YNFKEQ. Here the CDR3 reads CASSLGGASTEAFF. The CDR3 nucleotides are TGTGCCAGCAGCCTGGGGGGGGCGAGCACTGAAGCTTTCTTT.

This clone was counted at least ten times. The chain links TRBV6-8 to TRBJ1-2; D perhaps matches TRBD1 (6 bases). With 4 bases removed from V and 6 bases from J, the gap between germline ends came to 12 bases. The length of the CDR3 is 13 residues. The germline gives CDR1 MNHGY, CDR2 SAAAGT. The CDR3 sequence: CASSFGQRNGYTF. The CDR3 DNA reads as TGTGCCAGCAGTTTCGGACAGCGGAATGGCTACACCTTC.

The chain carries TRBV2 and TRBJ1-2; tentatively, D is TRBD1 (6 bases). Germline values: CDR1 SNHLY, CDR2 FYNNEI. This CDR3 is 15 amino acids long. Trimming removed 5 bases from V and 5 bases from J, with 18 bases in between. The CDR3 region is CASSNRALTFYGYTF. The DNA for the CDR3 is TGTGCCAGCAGTAACAGGGCACTTACTTTTTATGGCTACACCTTC.

The CDR3: CASSTREGRGDTQYF. The CDR3 DNA reads TGTGCCAGCAGCACCCGGGAGGGGCGGGGAGATACGCAGTATTTT. The genes are TRBV21-1 and TRBJ2-3; the table's TRBD2 call for D was not verified on the DNA. TRBV21-1 is flagged as a pseudogene. The CDR3 is 15 amino acids.

The genes are TRBV4-1 and TRBJ1-4, with a tentative D call TRBD1 (5 bases). CDR3 size: 16 residues. Trimming pared 0 bases from V and 7 bases from J, leaving 15 bases between. Germline values: CDR1 MGHRA, CDR2 YSYEKL. CDR3 in amino acids: CASSQDQGALGEKLFF. The DNA of the CDR3 is TGCGCCAGCAGCCAAGATCAAGGGGCCCTAGGTGAAAAACTGTTTTTT.

The CDR3 bases are TGTGCCAGCAGTGAATATGGAAAACCGGGGGGCCGCGAGCAGTACTTC. Its translation is CASSEYGKPGGREQYF. The genes are TRBV25-1 and TRBJ2-7; D might be TRBD2 (7 bases). CDR1 and CDR2 from the germline V gene are MGHDK and SYGVNS. V dropped 0 bases and J dropped 6 bases, with 18 bases sitting between them. The CDR3 consists of 16 residues.